Listed below are T cell receptor beta chains from one sample, sequenced in a study of T cell repertoires in ileal Crohn's disease. TCRdb keeps only in-frame clones here, not all; method: immunoSEQ multiplex PCR. The sample consists of roughly 3,200 clones, 55% to 70% of them appearing once. Material for sequencing was ileal tissue. These receptors were collected from an adult with Crohn's disease. Each CDR3 is given with its conserved first and last residue. The order of the fields is CDR3 protein, CDR3 DNA, J gene, clone size, V gene, D gene, CDR3 length. D genes are given only for firm matches. A clone size is listed for some rows: how often the clone was seen (once, few, many), or a class if it is expanded.

CDR3 protein: CAVDSPLHF; CDR3 DNA: TGTGCCGTGGACTCACCCCTCCACTTT; J gene: TRBJ1-6; clone size: few; V gene: TRBV30; D gene: -; CDR3 length: 9
CDR3 protein: CASSGNSYEQYF; CDR3 DNA: TGTGCCAGCTCAGGAAACTCCTACGAGCAGTACTTC; J gene: TRBJ2-7; clone size: -; V gene: TRBV6-5; D gene: -; CDR3 length: 12